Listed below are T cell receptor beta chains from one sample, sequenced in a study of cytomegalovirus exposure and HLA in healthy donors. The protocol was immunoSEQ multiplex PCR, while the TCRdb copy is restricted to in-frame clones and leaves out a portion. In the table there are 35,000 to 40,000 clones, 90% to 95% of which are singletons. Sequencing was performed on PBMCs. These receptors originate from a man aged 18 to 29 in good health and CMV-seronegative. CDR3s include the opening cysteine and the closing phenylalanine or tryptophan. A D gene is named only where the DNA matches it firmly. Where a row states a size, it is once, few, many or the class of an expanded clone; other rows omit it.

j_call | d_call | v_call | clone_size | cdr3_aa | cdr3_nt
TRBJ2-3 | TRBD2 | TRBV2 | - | CASTRGASGGGLTDTQYF | TGTGCCAGCACGAGAGGGGCTAGCGGGGGGGGCCTCACAGATACGCAGTATTTT
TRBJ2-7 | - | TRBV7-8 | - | CASSTPEGRVKQYF | TGTGCCAGCAGCACCCCCGAAGGCAGGGTTAAGCAGTACTTC
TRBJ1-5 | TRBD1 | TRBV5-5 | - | CASSAGTGWAQPQHF | TGTGCCAGCAGCGCAGGGACAGGGTGGGCGCAGCCCCAGCATTTT
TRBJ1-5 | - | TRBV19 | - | CASSPRGGRGGQPQHF | TGTGCCAGTAGCCCGCGGGGAGGGCGGGGAGGGCAGCCCCAGCATTTT
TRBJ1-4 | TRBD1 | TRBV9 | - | CASSLTGVLSTNEKLFF | TGTGCCAGCAGTTTAACAGGGGTTCTTTCGACTAATGAAAAACTGTTTTTT
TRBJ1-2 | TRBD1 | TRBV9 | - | CASSGTGERYGYTF | TGTGCCAGCAGCGGTACAGGGGAGAGGTATGGCTACACCTTC
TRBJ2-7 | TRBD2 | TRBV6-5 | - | CASSLTSGGFEQYF | TGTGCCAGCAGCCTGACTAGCGGGGGATTCGAGCAGTACTTC
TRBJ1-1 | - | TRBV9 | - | CASSPRVDTEAFF | TGTGCCAGCAGCCCCCGAGTGGACACTGAAGCTTTCTTT
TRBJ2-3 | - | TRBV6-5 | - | CASSLLADTQYF | TGTGCCAGCAGTCTCTTAGCAGATACGCAGTATTTT
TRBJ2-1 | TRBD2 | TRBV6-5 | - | CASREGLAAYNEQFF | TGTGCCAGCCGCGAGGGACTAGCGGCCTACAATGAGCAGTTCTTC
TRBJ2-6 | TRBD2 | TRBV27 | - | CASTLNRASGRSPGANVLTF | TGTGCCAGCACCTTAAACCGGGCTAGCGGGAGGTCTCCTGGGGCCAACGTCCTGACTTTC
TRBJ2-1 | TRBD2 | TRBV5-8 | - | CASSSIRTSGRGYNEQFF | TGTGCCAGCAGCTCGATAAGGACTAGCGGGAGGGGATACAATGAGCAGTTCTTC
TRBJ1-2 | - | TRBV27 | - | CASTPSSGDLGMKYGYTF | TGTGCCAGCACTCCCTCCAGTGGGGACTTGGGGATGAAATATGGCTACACCTTC
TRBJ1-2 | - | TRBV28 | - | CASSPPAGLSGYTF | TGTGCCAGCAGTCCCCCCGCAGGGCTCTCCGGCTACACCTTC
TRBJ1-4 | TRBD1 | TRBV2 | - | CASSGQGAGEKLFF | TGTGCCAGCAGTGGACAGGGGGCAGGGGAAAAACTGTTTTTT
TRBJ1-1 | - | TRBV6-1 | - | CASSPSQRGGTEAFF | TGTGCCAGCAGTCCCTCCCAGAGGGGGGGTACTGAAGCTTTCTTT
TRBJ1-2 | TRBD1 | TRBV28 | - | CASSPTLWDRGRDGYTF | TGTGCCAGCAGCCCCACACTCTGGGACAGGGGGCGCGATGGCTACACCTTC
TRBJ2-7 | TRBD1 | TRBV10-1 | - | CASSIGQARGEQYF | TGCGCCAGCAGTATCGGACAGGCGAGGGGAGAGCAGTACTTC
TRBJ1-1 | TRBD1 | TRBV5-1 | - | CASSLEHRGRTEAFF | TGCGCCAGCAGCTTGGAACACAGGGGGCGAACTGAAGCTTTCTTT
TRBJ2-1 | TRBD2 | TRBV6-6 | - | CASSPPGLVSYNEQFF | TGTGCCAGCAGTCCCCCCGGACTAGTCTCCTACAATGAGCAGTTCTTC
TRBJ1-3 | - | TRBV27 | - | CASSPFWGGNTIYF | TGTGCCAGCAGTCCGTTTTGGGGGGGGAACACCATATATTTT
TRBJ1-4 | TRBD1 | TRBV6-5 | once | CASSLDRVELFF | TGTGCCAGCAGTTTAGACAGGGTTGAACTGTTTTTT
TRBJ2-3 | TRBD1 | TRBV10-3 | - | CAIRGQEDTQYF | TGTGCCATCAGGGGACAGGAAGATACGCAGTATTTT
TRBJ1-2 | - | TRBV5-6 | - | CASTDRRMGAYYGYTF | TGTGCCAGCACCGACCGGAGGATGGGGGCCTATTATGGCTACACCTTC
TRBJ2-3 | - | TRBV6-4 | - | CASSEAASTDTQYF | TGTGCCAGCAGTGAAGCGGCAAGCACAGATACGCAGTATTTT
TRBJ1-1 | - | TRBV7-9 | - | CASNNWGGTEAFF | TGTGCCAGCAACAATTGGGGGGGCACTGAAGCTTTCTTT
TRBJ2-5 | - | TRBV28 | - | CASSSYQETQYF | TGTGCCAGCAGTTCGTACCAAGAGACCCAGTACTTC
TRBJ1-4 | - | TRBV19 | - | CASSIQGGYEKLFF | TGTGCCAGTAGCATACAAGGAGGGTATGAAAAACTGTTTTTT
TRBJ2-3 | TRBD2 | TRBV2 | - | CAITSGGNTDTQYF | TGTGCCATCACTAGCGGGGGGAACACAGATACGCAGTATTTT
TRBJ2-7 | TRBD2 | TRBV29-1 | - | CSVRGLAGPTYEQYF | TGCAGCGTCCGGGGACTAGCGGGACCGACCTACGAGCAGTACTTC
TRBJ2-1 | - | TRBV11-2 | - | CASSLGGEQFF | TGTGCCAGCAGCTTAGGGGGCGAGCAGTTCTTC
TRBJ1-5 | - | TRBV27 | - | CASSLGRWGNQPQHF | TGTGCCAGCAGTCTCGGGAGGTGGGGCAATCAGCCCCAGCATTTT